The 32 T cell receptor beta chains listed next were all sequenced from one sample in a study of blood T cell repertoires in COVID-19 (dated by TCRdb to the early 2020s). Receptor amplification or capture employed the immunoSEQ multiplex PCR assay. TCRdb holds this immuneACCESS table with in-frame rearrangements only. Some clones are missing; in checked studies, unresolved V genes explain under half, and the rest has no known cause. Recorded for this sample are some 180,000 clones; around 84% of them occurred a single time. About 2.6% of the sample is held by the ten biggest clonotypes. Sequenced: peripheral blood. The receptor set was obtained from a woman of 80 years or more with COVID-19, enrolled during active disease.

This rearrangement joins TRBV5-1 to TRBJ1-1; 8 bases are a match to TRBD1. Germline CDR1 is SGHRS and CDR2 is YFSETQ. Trimming removed 4 bases from V and 3 bases from J; junction bases left unmatched: 14. The CDR3 is 17 amino acids. The CDR3 spells CASSDGQGGSSYTEAFF. The CDR3 DNA reads TGCGCCAGCAGCGATGGACAGGGAGGTTCAAGTTACACTGAAGCTTTCTTT.

The chain uses TRBV2 and TRBJ2-1; TRBD2 matches 8 bases. Germline V gives CDR1 SNHLY, CDR2 FYNNEI. V lost 3 bases, J lost 3 bases, and 4 bases stayed unmatched. This CDR3 region has 15 residues. DNA of the CDR3: TGTGCCAGCAGTGAGGTGAGCGGGGGCTACAATGAGCAGTTCTTC. The encoded protein is CASSEVSGGYNEQFF.

This chain uses TRBV4-2 with TRBJ1-4, with D tentatively TRBD1 (5 bases). The germline CDR1 and CDR2 sequences are LGHNA and YNFKEQ. Trimming cost V 1 base and J 0 bases, with 9 bases left between them. The CDR3 has 16 residues. This chain's CDR3 is CASSQGGLATNEKLFF. In DNA, the CDR3 is TGTGCCAGCAGCCAAGGGGGACTGGCAACTAATGAAAAACTGTTTTTT.

This clone has a handful of counts. This sequence joins TRBV5-5 and TRBJ1-5; 9 nucleotides match TRBD1. The germline V gene encodes CDR1 SGHKS and CDR2 YYEKEE (reference sequence). Trimming at V came to 5 bases and at J to 8 bases, leaving 8 bases not matched to a gene. There are 14 residues in the CDR3. The CDR3 sequence: CASRKGQGTEPQHF. The DNA of the CDR3 is TGTGCCAGCAGAAAAGGACAGGGGACGGAGCCCCAGCATTTT.

This clone has just one count. The J gene is TRBJ2-3, the V gene TRBV24-1; 10 nucleotides match TRBD1. Germline lookup yields CDR1 KGHDR and CDR2 SFDVKD. This CDR3 has 17 residues. The ends lost 3 bases at V and 3 bases at J; junction bases unmatched: 8. This CDR3 is CATSDQRQGAMTDTQYF. The CDR3 DNA is TGTGCCACCAGTGATCAGCGACAGGGGGCGATGACAGATACGCAGTATTTT.

The DNA for the CDR3 is TGCGCCAGCAGCCAGCAGGTTACTGCAACTAATGAAAAACTGTTTTTT. As protein: CASSQQVTATNEKLFF. The chain links TRBV4-3 to TRBJ1-4; no definite D call. V dropped 3 bases and J dropped 0 bases, with 11 bases sitting between them. Germline CDR1 is LGHNA and CDR2 is YSLEER. This CDR3 contains 16 residues.

The genes are TRBV11-3 and TRBJ2-3; no clear D gene. Germline assignment: CDR1 SGHNT and CDR2 YENEEA. With 2 bases removed from V and 0 bases from J, the gap between germline ends came to 6 bases. This CDR3 is 14 amino acids long. DNA of the CDR3: TGTGCCAGCAGCTTAAGCGTGAGCACAGATACGCAGTATTTT. It encodes CASSLSVSTDTQYF.

The CDR3 here is CASSDGTPSNYGYTF. In DNA form, the CDR3 reads TGCGCCAGCAGCGACGGGACACCTTCTAACTATGGCTACACCTTC. The V gene is TRBV5-1, the J gene TRBJ1-2, with D perhaps matching TRBD1 (6 bases). Germline V gives CDR1 SGHRS, CDR2 YFSETQ. With 4 bases removed from V and 0 bases from J, the gap between germline ends came to 13 bases. CDR3 length: 15 amino acids.

This rearrangement joins TRBV2 to TRBJ1-1, with D possibly being TRBD1 (5 bases). CDR3 length equals 14 residues. V shed 6 bases and J shed 0 bases, with 11 bases lying between them. CDR1 and CDR2 from the germline V gene are SNHLY and FYNNEI. The CDR3 nucleotides are TGTGCCAGCAGCGGAGGGGTGGTGAACACTGAAGCTTTCTTT. This translates into CASSGGVVNTEAFF.

The J gene is TRBJ2-2, the V gene TRBV3-1 (or the pseudogene TRBV3-2); possible D gene TRBD2, 6 bases. V was shortened by 6 bases and J by 8 bases, with 16 bases between the two germline ends. Germline CDR1 reads LGHDT; CDR2 reads YNNKEL (reference sequence). The CDR3 loop spans 14 amino acids. The DNA for the CDR3 is TGTGCCAGCAGTCGTAGCGGAAGGGATGGGGAGCTGTTTTTT. It specifies CASSRSGRDGELFF.

V and J are TRBV19 and TRBJ2-7, with 8 bases matching TRBD1. V dropped 1 base and J dropped 2; count of bases not matched to a gene: 4. Germline V gives CDR1 LNHDA, CDR2 SQIVND (reference sequence). The CDR3 is 15 residues long. CDR3 in amino acids: CASSIAGGGTYEQYF. The CDR3 bases are TGTGCCAGTAGTATAGCAGGGGGCGGAACCTACGAGCAGTACTTC.

This chain joins TRBV29-1 and TRBJ1-5, with D uncertain. V lost 5 bases to trimming and J lost 0 bases, with 5 bases between them. The CDR3 spans 12 residues. From germline, CDR1 is SQVTM and CDR2 ANQGSEA. The CDR3 sequence is CSVLSSNQPQHF. DNA of the CDR3: TGCAGCGTTCTCAGTAGCAATCAGCCCCAGCATTTT.

This clone appeared a few times. This sequence joins TRBV5-5 and TRBJ2-2; TRBD1 is a possible D gene (6 bases). The germline gives CDR1 SGHKS, CDR2 YYEKEE (reference sequence). Trimming took 0 bases from V and 1 from J, leaving 16 bases between them. This CDR3 spans 18 amino acids. CDR3 in DNA: TGTGCCAGCAGCTTGGTATCCCCAGGGGCCTTGAACACCGGGGAGCTGTTTTTT. As protein: CASSLVSPGALNTGELFF.

The chain is built from TRBV28 and TRBJ2-4, with 8 bases aligning to TRBD1. This CDR3 is 16 amino acids long. Germline values: CDR1 MDHEN, CDR2 SYDVKM. The V segment lost 6 bases and the J segment 0 bases; nucleotides outside the gene matches: 7. Here the CDR3 reads CASSQQGGLAKNIQYF. The CDR3 nucleotides read TGTGCCAGCAGCCAACAGGGGGGACTAGCCAAAAACATTCAGTACTTC.

This clone was found once. The chain recombines TRBV28 with TRBJ1-2; 8 bases are shared with TRBD1. This CDR3 is 16 amino acids long. V shed 3 bases and J 4 bases; nucleotides not matched to a gene: 10. CDR1 is MDHEN and CDR2 is SYDVKM in the germline V gene. CDR3 region: CASSFPGTGLLYGYTF. The CDR3 region has the DNA TGTGCCAGCAGTTTCCCCGGGACAGGTCTTCTCTATGGCTACACCTTC.

In regard to this clone: At one boundary the junction diverges from the germline segment, which might be a read error. The J gene is TRBJ2-1, the V gene TRBV7-7, with a tentative D call TRBD2 (6 bases). This CDR3 is 15 amino acids long. Germline loops: CDR1 SSHAT, CDR2 FNYEAQ (reference sequence). CDR3 loop: CASSPGVSSYNEQFF. CDR3 nucleotides: TGTGCTAGCAGCCCGGGGGTCTCCTCATACAATGAGCAGTTCTTC.

Here the CDR3 DNA reads TGCGCCAGCAGCCAAAGTTTCGGGACAACCAACACCGGGGAGCTGTTTTTT. As protein: CASSQSFGTTNTGELFF. The V call is TRBV4-3, the J call TRBJ2-2; D is possibly TRBD1 (6 bases). The CDR3 has 17 amino acids. The germline V and J ends were trimmed by 2 bases and 2 bases, with 15 bases remaining between them. The germline CDR1 and CDR2 sequences are LGHNA and YSLEER.

The chain couples TRBV7-8 to TRBJ2-7, with 13 bases fitting TRBD2. V gave up 3 bases and J gave up 4 bases; unmatched junction bases: 3. The CDR3 consists of 15 residues. Germline CDR1 and CDR2: SGHVS and FQNEAQ. The CDR3 sequence is CASSFRTSGSYEQYF. The CDR3 bases are TGTGCCAGCAGCTTTAGGACTAGCGGGAGTTACGAGCAGTACTTC.

The table lists this clone with a few counts. This chain joins TRBV6-2 or TRBV6-3 and TRBJ1-2; TRBD1 matches 7 bases. V was clipped by 2 bases and J by 2 bases; unmatched bases: 8. CDR3 size: 16 residues. CDR1 MNHEY and CDR2 SVGEGT come from the germline V gene. The chain's CDR3 is CASSYVRGSTNYGYTF. The CDR3 DNA reads TGTGCCAGCAGTTACGTCAGGGGGTCTACCAACTATGGCTACACCTTC.

The rearrangement uses TRBV5-6 and TRBJ1-5; unclear D gene. Trimming left V 4 bases short and J 0 bases short, with 11 bases between. CDR3 size: 15 residues. Germline V CDR1 and CDR2: SGHDT, YYEEEE. In DNA form, the CDR3 reads TGTGCCAGCAGCACCATGCAGTATAGCAATCAGCCCCAGCATTTT. Encoded protein: CASSTMQYSNQPQHF.

The gene calls are TRBV6-6 and TRBJ1-5; 9 bases align to TRBD1. In germline, CDR1 is MNHNY, CDR2 SVGAGI (reference sequence). V shed 4 bases, J shed 1 base, and the junction held 2 bases outside the gene matches. This CDR3 has 15 amino acids. The CDR3 protein is CASSWTGVSNQPQHF. The CDR3 nucleotides read TGTGCCAGCAGTTGGACAGGGGTGAGCAATCAGCCCCAGCATTTT.

This clone was detected only a few times. The chain has TRBV11-2 and TRBJ2-5, with 8 bases that match TRBD1. The germline CDR1 and CDR2 sequences are SGHAT and FQNNGV. The J segment lost 4 bases and the V segment lost 5 bases, leaving 6 bases of the junction unmatched. The CDR3 contains 14 residues. The chain's CDR3 is CASSPRQGRETQYF. CDR3 in DNA: TGTGCCAGCAGCCCACGACAGGGGCGAGAGACCCAGTACTTC. The variable domain in full, with the rest retrieved from reference TRBV11-2 and TRBJ2-5, is EAGVAQSPRYKIIEKRQSVAFWCNPISGHATLYWYQQILGQGPKLLIQFQNNGVVDDSQLPKDRFSAERLKGVDSTLKIQPAKLEDSAVYLCASSPRQGRETQYFGPGTRLLVL.

This chain links TRBV18 with TRBJ2-2, with TRBD1 identical over 11 bases. J gave up 5 bases and V 3 bases, and 2 bases lay outside the gene matches. In germline, CDR1 is KGHSH, CDR2 LQKENI. The CDR3 is 15 residues long. Written as DNA, the CDR3 is TGTGCCAGCTCACCCGGGACAGGGGGAACCGGGGAGCTGTTTTTT. This encodes CASSPGTGGTGELFF. Filled out from reference TRBV18 and TRBJ2-2, the complete variable domain reads NAGVMQNPRHLVRRRGQEARLRCSPMKGHSHVYWYRQLPEEGLKFMVYLQKENIIDESGMPKERFSAEFPKEGPSILRIQQVVRGDSAAYFCASSPGTGGTGELFFGEGSRLTVL.

The chain couples TRBV28 to TRBJ1-2; 9 nucleotides match TRBD1. Germline V CDR1 and CDR2: MDHEN, SYDVKM. This CDR3 is 13 amino acids long. V lost 3 bases to trimming and J lost 8 bases; unmatched junction nucleotides: 4. The CDR3: CASSFTGGWGYTF. DNA for the CDR3: TGTGCCAGCAGTTTTACAGGGGGCTGGGGCTACACCTTC.

CDR3 nucleotide sequence: TGCAGTGCTAATGACCAGTACAATGAGCAGTTCTTC. It specifies CSANDQYNEQFF. This chain joins TRBV20-1 and TRBJ2-1; no definite D call. The CDR3 covers 12 residues. CDR1 and CDR2 (germline): DFQATT, SNEGSKA (reference sequence). Trimming cost V 4 bases and J 4 bases, with 8 bases left between them.

This clone has a handful of counts. The chain uses TRBV30 and TRBJ1-3, with D hard to call. The germline V and J ends were trimmed by 4 bases and 0 bases, with 13 bases remaining between them. Germline lookup yields CDR1 GTSNPN and CDR2 SVGIG (reference sequence). The CDR3 loop spans 15 amino acids. The CDR3 is CAWKNIRSSGNTIYF. CDR3 nucleotide sequence: TGTGCCTGGAAGAACATACGGAGCTCTGGAAACACCATATATTTT.

This sequence joins TRBV29-1 and TRBJ1-2; D perhaps matches TRBD1 (5 bases). Germline V lookup: CDR1 SQVTM, CDR2 ANQGSEA. Trimming took 0 bases from V and 3 from J, leaving 11 bases between them. CDR3 length: 14 residues. CDR3 in amino acids: CSVEDGQGYYGYTF. CDR3 DNA sequence: TGCAGCGTTGAAGACGGGCAGGGATACTATGGCTACACCTTC.

This chain links TRBV6-2 or TRBV6-3 with TRBJ2-1; D unclear. This CDR3 has 15 amino acids. Trimming left V 4 bases short and J 3 bases short, with 13 bases between. CDR1 and CDR2 (germline): MNHEY, SVGEGT. In DNA, the CDR3 is TGTGCCAGCAGTTTCCAACTAACTGTCTACAATGAGCAGTTCTTC. It is translated as CASSFQLTVYNEQFF.

The rearrangement joins TRBV6-5 to TRBJ1-2; 7 bases map to TRBD1. CDR1 and CDR2 (germline): MNHEY, SVGAGI. With V trimmed by 6 bases and J by 6 bases, 7 bases remained unmatched. There are 13 residues in the CDR3. CDR3 DNA sequence: TGTGCCAGCAGAAGACAGGGTGGGGATGGCTACACCTTC. This encodes CASRRQGGDGYTF.

The V gene is TRBV7-8, the J gene TRBJ2-2, with D tentatively TRBD2 (5 bases). Germline V lookup: CDR1 SGHVS, CDR2 FQNEAQ. The CDR3 has 18 residues. V was trimmed by 1 base and J by 0 bases, leaving 15 bases between them. The CDR3 here is CASSLGSGSGTNTGELFF. The CDR3 nucleotides read TGTGCCAGCAGCTTAGGATCGGGGAGTGGGACGAACACCGGGGAGCTGTTTTTT.

The genes are TRBV6-6 and TRBJ2-2; perhaps TRBD2 as D (5 bases). Germline V gene sequence: CDR1 MNHNY, CDR2 SVGAGI (reference sequence). Trimming took 0 bases from V and 8 from J, leaving 7 bases between them. The CDR3 is made up of 13 amino acids. CDR3 loop: CASSYSGEGELFF. The CDR3 DNA reads as TGTGCCAGCAGTTACTCTGGGGAGGGGGAGCTGTTTTTT.

This chain joins TRBV7-2 and TRBJ2-7; 8 bases fit TRBD2. CDR1 and CDR2 from the germline V gene are SGHTA and FQGNSA. The CDR3 loop spans 13 amino acids. Unmatched junction bases numbered 9, after V lost 5 bases and J lost 9 bases. The CDR3 sequence is CASSPGVAGTQYF. CDR3 bases: TGTGCCAGCAGCCCCGGGGTAGCGGGGACGCAGTACTTC.